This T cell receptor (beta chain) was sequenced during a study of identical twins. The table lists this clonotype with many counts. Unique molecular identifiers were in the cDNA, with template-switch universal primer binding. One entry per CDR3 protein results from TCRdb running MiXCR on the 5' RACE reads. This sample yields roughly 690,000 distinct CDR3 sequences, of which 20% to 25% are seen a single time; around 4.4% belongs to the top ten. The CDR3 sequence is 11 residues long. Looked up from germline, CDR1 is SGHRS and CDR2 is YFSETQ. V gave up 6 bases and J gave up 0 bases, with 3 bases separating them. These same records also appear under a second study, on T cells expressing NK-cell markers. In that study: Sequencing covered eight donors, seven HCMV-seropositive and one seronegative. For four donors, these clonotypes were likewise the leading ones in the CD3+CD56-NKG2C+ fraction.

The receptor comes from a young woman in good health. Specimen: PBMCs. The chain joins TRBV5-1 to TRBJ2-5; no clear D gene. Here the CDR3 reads CASTYQETQYF. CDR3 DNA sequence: TGCGCCAGCACTTACCAAGAGACCCAGTACTTC.